These 27 T cell receptor beta chains originate from one sample sequenced in a study of T cells in Graves' hyperthyroidism and ophthalmopathy (dated by TCRdb to 2018 to 2020). Library generation was performed with multiplex PCR. These reads were obtained on an Illumina HiSeq 2000. The TCR beta CDR3 regions were amplified from RNA transcripts. The TCR CDR3 was subjected to a first round of RT-PCR using the HTBI primer set and the Qiagen OneStep RT-PCR kit. In TCRdb, the public reads were trimmed at Q25 with fastp and aligned with MiXCR, with productive beta chains retained. Each entry is one CDR3 protein sequence, shown with its most common DNA and genes. This sample has a few hundred thousand distinct CDR3 sequences in its table, and around 15% of those were observed once. The ten largest make up 5% to 6% of the sample. Specimen: blood. The receptors derive from a woman between 18 and 29 years old with Graves' hyperthyroidism.

The J gene is TRBJ2-6, the V gene TRBV5-1, with a possible D match to TRBD2 (6 bases). The germline CDR1 and CDR2 sequences are SGHRS and YFSETQ. Trimming cost V 2 bases and J 0 bases, with 33 bases left between them. This CDR3 region has 24 residues. This chain's CDR3 is CASSFNVPHTGVQRSFSGANVLTF. The CDR3 DNA sequence: TGCGCCAGCAGCTTCAATGTCCCTCATACGGGGGTACAGAGATCATTCTCTGGGGCCAACGTCCTGACTTTC.

The chain recombines TRBV5-4 with TRBJ2-3, with 8 bases lining up with TRBD2. The ends lost 3 bases at V and 4 bases at J; junction bases unmatched: 1. The CDR3 consists of 13 residues. Germline CDR1 and CDR2: SGHNT and YYREEE (reference sequence). CDR3 coding DNA: TGTGCCAGCAGCTCCGGGGGGGCAGATACGCAGTATTTT. It specifies CASSSGGADTQYF.

This clonotype was seen many times. The gene calls are TRBV3-1 and TRBJ1-1, with D maybe TRBD1 (6 bases). CDR1 is LGHDT, CDR2 YNNKEL, per germline (reference sequence). The CDR3 covers 15 residues. The ends were cut back, 6 bases at V and 3 bases at J, with 17 bases in the middle. Here the CDR3 reads CASSNDRRRDTEAFF. For the CDR3, the DNA is TGTGCCAGCAGTAATGACAGGCGTAGGGACACTGAAGCTTTCTTT.

On this clonotype itself: A read error may explain this, as a much larger clone is one base away. The J gene is TRBJ2-7, the V gene TRBV20-1, with 7 bases lining up with TRBD1. The CDR3 spans 14 residues. The germline gives CDR1 DFQATT, CDR2 SNEGSKA (reference sequence). CDR3 nucleotides: TGCGGTGCTGGATCCGGGACAGACTCCTACGAGCAGTACTTC. Its protein product is CGAGSGTDSYEQYF.

This clonotype has at least ten counts. CDR3 residues: CASSDLAVLGTDTQYF. The DNA for the CDR3 is TGTGCCAGCAGCGATCTAGCGGTCCTGGGGACAGATACGCAGTATTTT. V usage is TRBV7-2 and J usage is TRBJ2-3; 7 nucleotides align to TRBD2. Germline V lookup: CDR1 SGHTA, CDR2 FQGNSA. The V and J ends lost 5 bases and 3 bases, in that order; junction bases with no gene match: 11. The CDR3 contains 16 residues.

This clonotype was counted at least ten times. V gene TRBV12-3 or TRBV12-4 combines with J gene TRBJ1-1; D unclear. V gave up 6 bases and J gave up 10 bases, with 15 bases separating them. The length of the CDR3 is 12 residues. CDR3 nucleotides: TGTGCCAGCAGCCCCCGGTGGTTTCGAGCTTTCTTT. Protein sequence: CASSPRWFRAFF.

This chain links TRBV12-3 or TRBV12-4 with TRBJ2-1, with 8 nucleotides matching TRBD2. V was pared by 4 bases and J by 5 bases, with 7 bases of the junction left unmatched. CDR3 size: 15 residues. The CDR3: CASSSSGGRNNEQFF. The CDR3 coding sequence is TGTGCCAGCAGTTCAAGCGGGGGAAGAAACAATGAGCAGTTCTTC.

The table lists this clonotype with a few counts. In DNA, the CDR3 is TGTGCCAGCAGTCGCAAAATTGGACAGGGGGTATCAGATACGCAGTATTTT. The encoded protein is CASSRKIGQGVSDTQYF. The chain is built from TRBV6-1 and TRBJ2-3; 10 positions match TRBD1. CDR1 MNHNS and CDR2 SASEGT come from the germline V gene. CDR3 length: 17 amino acids. The V gene end was trimmed by 5 bases and the J gene end by 4 bases; junction bases not matched to a gene: 12.

This clonotype came up many times. The chain is built from TRBV28 and TRBJ1-1, with 7 bases matching TRBD1. V trimming: 0 bases; J trimming: 3 bases; junction bases outside the gene matches: 7. The CDR3 spans 16 residues. From germline, CDR1 is MDHEN and CDR2 SYDVKM. CDR3 sequence (DNA): TGTGCCAGCAGTTTATGGCGACAGGGACCCCACACTGAAGCTTTCTTT. The encoded protein is CASSLWRQGPHTEAFF. The full variable domain, completed using reference TRBV28 and TRBJ1-1, is DVKVTQSSRYLVKRTGEKVFLECVQDMDHENMFWYRQDPGLGLRLIYFSYDVKMKEKGDIPEGYSVSREKKERFSLILESASTNQTSMYLCASSLWRQGPHTEAFFGQGTRLTVV.

This clonotype was counted ten times or more. CDR3 region: CASSSTSGGSYEQYF. The CDR3 DNA reads as TGTGCCAGCAGTTCAACTAGCGGAGGGTCCTACGAGCAGTACTTC. J is TRBJ2-7 and V is TRBV28, with TRBD2 identical over 8 bases. Germline assignment: CDR1 MDHEN and CDR2 SYDVKM. J was trimmed by 1 base and V by 4 bases; bases with no gene match: 6. The CDR3 is 15 residues long.

The chain employs TRBV19 and TRBJ1-4, with 7 bases that match TRBD1. Germline V CDR1 and CDR2: LNHDA, SQIVND (reference sequence). CDR3 size: 15 residues. Trimming at V came to 4 bases and at J to 4 bases, leaving 6 bases not matched to a gene. As DNA, the CDR3 is TGTGCCAGTAGTACCCTGACAGGGAGTAATGAAAAACTGTTTTTT. This sequence encodes CASSTLTGSNEKLFF.

This clonotype was counted only a few times. The CDR3 DNA is TGTGCCAGCAGCTTAACGGGGGGGACAGGGACCACTGAAGCTTTCTTT. Its translation: CASSLTGGTGTTEAFF. This chain links TRBV7-3 with TRBJ1-1; 9 bases are shared with TRBD1. The trim removed 0 bases at V and 4 bases at J, leaving 6 bases unmatched. CDR3 size: 16 residues. Germline values: CDR1 SGHTA, CDR2 FQGTGA.

The chain is built from TRBV30 and TRBJ1-2; TRBD1 is a possible D gene (5 bases). Trimming pared 1 base from V and 13 bases from J, leaving 13 bases between. Germline V CDR1 and CDR2: GTSNPN, SVGIG (reference sequence). This CDR3 has 11 residues. Written as DNA, the CDR3 is TGTGCCTGGAGTGGCGACAGCGGCCGCACCTTC. It codes for CAWSGDSGRTF.

The CDR3 is CASSPGRYNSPLHF. The CDR3 DNA sequence: TGTGCCAGCAGCCCGGGACGGTATAATTCACCCCTCCACTTT. J is TRBJ1-6 and V is TRBV6-2 or TRBV6-3; TRBD1 might be the D (5 bases). Deletions cut 6 bases from V and 4 bases from J, with 10 bases between. CDR1 is MNHEY and CDR2 is SVGEGT in the germline V gene. This CDR3 is built from 14 residues.

The V call is TRBV3-1, the J call TRBJ2-2; maybe TRBD2 (5 bases). Trimming removed 11 bases at V and 1 base at J, with 14 bases between. This CDR3 comprises 14 residues. CDR1 LGHDT and CDR2 YNNKEL come from the germline V gene (reference sequence). The CDR3 nucleotides are TGTGCCGCCTTAGGTAGCGTGAACACCGGGGAGCTGTTTTTT. Translation gives CAALGSVNTGELFF.

This clonotype was counted many times. This chain connects TRBV7-2 to TRBJ1-3, with a tentative D call TRBD1 (5 bases). Trimming removed 1 base at V and 7 bases at J, with 20 bases between. Germline V CDR1 and CDR2: SGHTA, FQGNSA. The CDR3 consists of 17 residues. The DNA for the CDR3 is TGTGCCAGCAGCTTAGTTACGGGGGGTATGATTGGGAACACCATATATTTT. Translated, it gives CASSLVTGGMIGNTIYF.

To note about this clonotype: A much larger clone differs by one base, so this may be a read error. The chain joins TRBV5-1 to TRBJ2-7; tentative D call: TRBD1 (5 bases). V was shortened by 4 bases and J by 4 bases, with 27 bases between the two germline ends. Germline V gives CDR1 SGHRS, CDR2 YFSETQ. This CDR3 region has 18 residues. The CDR3 DNA sequence: TGCGCCAGCAGCAGAAGAGCAGGGATCCGTCCGGATAGTTACGAGCAGTACTTC. Translating it yields CASSRRAGIRPDSYEQYF.

The chain has TRBV4-2 and TRBJ1-2; perhaps TRBD1 as D (5 bases). V gave up 0 bases and J gave up 1 base, with 18 bases separating them. The germline CDR1 and CDR2 sequences are LGHNA and YNFKEQ. The CDR3 spans 18 residues. This CDR3 reads CASSQDRTRQTNNYGYTF. The CDR3 DNA follows: TGTGCCAGCAGCCAAGATCGTACCCGACAGACTAATAACTATGGCTACACCTTC.

Details on this clonotype: It may be a read error: a sequence one base away is much more abundant. The chain recombines TRBV7-2 with TRBJ2-7; the D gene is possibly TRBD2 (6 bases). Between the trimmed V and J ends, which lost 0 bases and 7 bases, there was a span of 7 bases. The CDR3 totals 12 residues. CDR1 SGHTA and CDR2 FQGNSA come from the germline V gene. The CDR3 sequence: CTSSLARGEQYF. The DNA for the CDR3 is TGTACCAGCAGCTTAGCTCGGGGGGAGCAGTACTTC.

The chain couples TRBV11-1 to TRBJ1-6; D may be TRBD1 (6 bases). Germline CDR1 is SGHAT and CDR2 is FQDESV (reference sequence). The CDR3 has 15 amino acids. V shed 1 base and J shed 9 bases, with 13 bases lying between them. The CDR3 here is CASSLEGGSGSPLHF. DNA of the CDR3: TGTGCCAGCAGCTTAGAAGGGGGGAGCGGTTCACCCCTCCACTTT. The variable domain in full, completed from reference TRBV11-1 and TRBJ1-6, reads EAEVAQSPRYKITEKSQAVAFWCDPISGHATLYWYRQILGQGPELLVQFQDESVVDDSQLPKDRFSAERLKGVDSTLKIQPAELGDSAMYLCASSLEGGSGSPLHFGNGTRLTVT.

This chain connects TRBV30 to TRBJ1-5; no definite D call. There are 14 residues in the CDR3. Per germline, CDR1 GTSNPN and CDR2 SVGIG (reference sequence). V was trimmed by 0 bases and J by 3 bases, leaving 9 bases between them. The CDR3 here is CAWSVGQFNQPQHF. CDR3 DNA sequence: TGTGCCTGGAGTGTCGGGCAATTCAATCAGCCCCAGCATTTT.

The chain's CDR3 is CATSQGGGGANVLTF. The CDR3 bases are TGTGCCACCAGCCAGGGTGGGGGGGGGGCCAACGTCCTGACTTTC. V and J are TRBV15 and TRBJ2-6, with a weak D call TRBD2 (6 bases). This CDR3 region has 15 residues. Germline values: CDR1 LNHNV, CDR2 YYDKDF (reference sequence). The V end lost 5 bases, the J end lost 4 bases, and 12 bases lay between the germline ends.

In regard to this clonotype: A much more abundant neighbour one base away suggests this may be a read error. The chain combines TRBV12-3 or TRBV12-4 with TRBJ1-5, with TRBD1 matching 7 bases. This CDR3 spans 14 amino acids. V lost 7 bases, J lost 7 bases, and 10 bases stayed unmatched. The CDR3 DNA is TGTGCCAGCATGTTTGCCAGGGGGAGACAGCCCCAGCATTTT. Protein sequence: CASMFARGRQPQHF.

In its sample, this clonotype was seen a few times. The chain carries TRBV19 and TRBJ2-1, with a weak D call TRBD2 (6 bases). Germline values: CDR1 LNHDA, CDR2 SQIVND (reference sequence). The V end was cut by 9 bases, the J end by 4 bases, with 22 bases between. This CDR3 is built from 16 residues. The CDR3 nucleotides read TGTGCCAGCAGCCTAGCGTCAGGGAACTCTTACAATGAGCAGTTCTTC. Its translation: CASSLASGNSYNEQFF.

This clonotype showed up many times. CDR3 DNA: TGTGCCAGCAGTTTGGGCCTGGAGGGCTACAATGAGCAGTTCTTC. This sequence encodes CASSLGLEGYNEQFF. The chain combines TRBV27 with TRBJ2-1; tentatively, D is TRBD2 (6 bases). The CDR3 has 15 residues. V was trimmed by 3 bases and J by 3 bases, leaving 12 bases between them. Germline CDR1 MNHEY, CDR2 SMNVEV (reference sequence).

This clonotype has only a few counts. The rearrangement uses TRBV7-6 and TRBJ2-1, with D hard to call. CDR1 SGHVS and CDR2 FNYEAQ come from the germline V gene. There are 15 residues in the CDR3. Trimming shortened V by 0 bases and J by 2 bases, and 8 bases separated the two germline ends. The CDR3 protein is CASSLAGLTYNEQFF. CDR3 bases: TGTGCCAGCAGCTTAGCCGGTCTAACCTACAATGAGCAGTTCTTC.

This chain uses TRBV5-1 with TRBJ1-2; 7 nucleotides match TRBD1. CDR3 length: 14 amino acids. Germline CDR1 SGHRS, CDR2 YFSETQ. Trimming removed 6 bases from V and 7 bases from J; junction bases left unmatched: 12. CDR3 amino acids: CASNPTGPEAGYTF. CDR3 coding DNA: TGCGCCAGCAACCCGACAGGGCCAGAAGCTGGCTACACCTTC.